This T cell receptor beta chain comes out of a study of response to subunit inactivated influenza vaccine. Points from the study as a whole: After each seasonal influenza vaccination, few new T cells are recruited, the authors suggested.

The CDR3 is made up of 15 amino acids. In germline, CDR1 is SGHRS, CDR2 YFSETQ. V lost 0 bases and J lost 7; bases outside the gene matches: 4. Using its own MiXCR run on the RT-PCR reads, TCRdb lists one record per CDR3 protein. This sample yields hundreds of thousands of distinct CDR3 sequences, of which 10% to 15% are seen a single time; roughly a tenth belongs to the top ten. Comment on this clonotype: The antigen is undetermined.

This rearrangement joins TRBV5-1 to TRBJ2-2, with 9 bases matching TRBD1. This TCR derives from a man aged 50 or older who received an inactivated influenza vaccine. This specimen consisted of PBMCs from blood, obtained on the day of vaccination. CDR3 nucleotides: TGCGCCAGCAGCTTGGGGGACAGGGACATCGGGGAGCTGTTTTTT. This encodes CASSLGDRDIGELFF.